The sample holds one count of the clone carrying this TCR beta chain. The data are from a study of blood T cell repertoires in COVID-19. In the study overall: Researchers got acute and convalescent COVID-19 samples from the United States, Italy and Spain. T cells, B-cell-depleted T cells, or PBMCs provided the cDNA or gDNA that served as material.

In the study's own analysis: For nucleated cells, counts were estimated from reference gene primer amplification. Assay used: immunoSEQ multiplex PCR; TCRdb lists only in-frame clones, some missing. The V and J calls and clone size come from that table; D and trimming were worked out from the DNA. The data contain about 100,000 clones, roughly 85% of them seen just once; the ten biggest clones take up more than 1.5%. Germline V CDR1 and CDR2: SGHRS, YFSETQ. This CDR3 is 15 amino acids long. The V gene end was trimmed by 5 bases and the J gene end by 4 bases; junction bases not matched to a gene: 8. The sequenced sample consisted of peripheral blood. The TCR originated in a woman aged 65 to 85 with active or convalescent COVID-19. The J gene is TRBJ2-2, the V gene TRBV5-1, with 7 bases matching TRBD1. The CDR3: CASSPRPGGTGELFF. The DNA of the CDR3 is TGCGCCAGCAGTCCCCGACCAGGGGGCACCGGGGAGCTGTTTTTT.